This T cell receptor beta chain originates from a study of blood T cell repertoires in COVID-19. V dropped 3 bases and J dropped 0 bases, with 12 bases sitting between them. From germline, CDR1 is LNHNV and CDR2 YYDKDF (reference sequence). This CDR3 comprises 16 residues. Authors' processing steps: Quantification of nucleated cells was approximated via reference gene primer amplification. TCRdb's table, derived via immunoSEQ multiplex PCR, lists solely in-frame clones and lacks some. V, J and clone size reflect that table, while D and trimming were determined from the DNA. This table has 160,000 or so clones, roughly 80% appearing once.

The origin of this receptor is a woman in her thirties or forties with acute COVID-19. This rearrangement joins TRBV15 to TRBJ2-1, with a possible D match to TRBD2 (5 bases). Sequencing input: PBMCs or T cells enriched from blood (not recorded which). For the CDR3, the DNA is TGTGCCACCAGCAGGCCAGGAGGAAGCTCCTACAATGAGCAGTTCTTC. It encodes CATSRPGGSSYNEQFF.